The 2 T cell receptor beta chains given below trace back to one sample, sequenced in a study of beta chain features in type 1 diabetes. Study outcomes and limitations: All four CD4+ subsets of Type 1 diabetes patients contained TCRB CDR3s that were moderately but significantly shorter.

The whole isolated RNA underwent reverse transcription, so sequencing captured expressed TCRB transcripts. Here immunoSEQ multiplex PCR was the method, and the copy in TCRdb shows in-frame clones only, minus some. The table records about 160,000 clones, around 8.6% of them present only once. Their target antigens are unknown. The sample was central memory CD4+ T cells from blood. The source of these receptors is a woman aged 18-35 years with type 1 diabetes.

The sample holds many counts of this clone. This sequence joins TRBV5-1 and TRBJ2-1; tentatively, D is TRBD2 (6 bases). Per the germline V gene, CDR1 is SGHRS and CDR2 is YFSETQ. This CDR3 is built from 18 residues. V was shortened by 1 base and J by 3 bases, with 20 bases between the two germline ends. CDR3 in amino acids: CASSLSGSGSRGYNEQFF. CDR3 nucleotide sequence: TGCGCCAGCAGCTTGTCCGGGAGCGGGTCGAGAGGCTACAATGAGCAGTTCTTC.

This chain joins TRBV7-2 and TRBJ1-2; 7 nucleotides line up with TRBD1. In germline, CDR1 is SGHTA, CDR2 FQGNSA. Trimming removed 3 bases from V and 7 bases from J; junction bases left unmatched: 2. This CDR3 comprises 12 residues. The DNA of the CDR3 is TGTGCCAGCAGCTTGACAGGGTTTGGCTACACCTTC. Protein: CASSLTGFGYTF. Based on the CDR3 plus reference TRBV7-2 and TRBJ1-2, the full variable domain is GAGVSQSPSNKVTEKGKDVELRCDPISGHTALYWYRQSLGQGLEFLIYFQGNSAPDKSGLPSDRFSAERTGGSVSTLTIQRTQQEDSAVYLCASSLTGFGYTFGSGTRLTVV.